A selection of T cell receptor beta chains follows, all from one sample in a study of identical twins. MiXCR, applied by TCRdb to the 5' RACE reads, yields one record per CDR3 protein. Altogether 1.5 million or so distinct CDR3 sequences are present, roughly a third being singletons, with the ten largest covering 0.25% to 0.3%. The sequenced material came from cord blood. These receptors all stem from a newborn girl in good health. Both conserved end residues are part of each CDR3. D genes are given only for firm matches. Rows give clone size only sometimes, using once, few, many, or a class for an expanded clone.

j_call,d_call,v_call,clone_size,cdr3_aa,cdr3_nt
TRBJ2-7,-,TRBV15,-,CATSRDFSGYYEQYF,TGTGCCACCAGCAGAGATTTTTCGGGGTACTACGAGCAGTACTTC
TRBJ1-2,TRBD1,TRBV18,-,CASSTVGTVYGYTF,TGTGCCAGCTCAACCGTCGGGACAGTCTATGGCTACACCTTC
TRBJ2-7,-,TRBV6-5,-,CASSYSLGESSYEQYF,TGTGCCAGCAGTTACTCGCTCGGGGAATCCTCCTACGAGCAGTACTTC
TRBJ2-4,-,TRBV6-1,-,CASSRDPRSPKAKNIQYF,TGTGCCAGCAGTCGGGACCCGCGGTCCCCCAAAGCCAAAAACATTCAGTACTTC
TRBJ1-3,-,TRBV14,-,CASSQVAGTGNTIYF,TGTGCCAGCAGCCAAGTAGCGGGGACTGGAAACACCATATATTTT
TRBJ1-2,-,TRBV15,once,CATSRESPGDYGYTF,TGTGCCACCAGCAGAGAGTCCCCAGGGGACTATGGCTACACCTTC
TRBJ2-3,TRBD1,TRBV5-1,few,CASSIPVSLGDRVIRTDTQYF,TGCGCCAGCAGCATTCCAGTGTCCTTGGGAGACAGGGTAATAAGAACAGATACGCAGTATTTT
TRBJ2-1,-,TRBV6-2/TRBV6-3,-,CASGQRRYNEQFF,TGTGCCAGCGGACAGAGGAGATACAATGAGCAGTTCTTC
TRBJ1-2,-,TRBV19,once,CASTIAGRVYGYTF,TGTGCCAGTACCATAGCGGGGAGAGTCTATGGCTACACCTTC
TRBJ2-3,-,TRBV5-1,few,CASSSQGRHTDTQYF,TGCGCCAGCAGCTCTCAGGGCAGACACACAGATACGCAGTATTTT
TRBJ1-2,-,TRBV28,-,CASSTGGHNYGYTF,TGTGCCAGCAGTACGGGGGGCCATAACTATGGCTACACCTTC
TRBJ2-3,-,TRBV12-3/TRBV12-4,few,CASSPRSLGTQYF,TGTGCCAGCAGTCCACGGAGTTTGGGTACGCAGTATTTT
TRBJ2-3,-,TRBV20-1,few,CSARKDSLTDTQYF,TGCAGTGCTAGAAAGGACTCCCTCACAGATACGCAGTATTTT
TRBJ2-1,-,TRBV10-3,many,CAISESGPSLGNEQFF,TGTGCCATCAGTGAGTCAGGGCCTAGCCTGGGGAATGAGCAGTTCTTC
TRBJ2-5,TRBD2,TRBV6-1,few,CASSETAGGETQYF,TGTGCCAGCAGTGAAACAGCGGGAGGAGAGACCCAGTACTTC
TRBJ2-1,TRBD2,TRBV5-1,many,CASSLAGTSANNEQFF,TGCGCCAGCAGCTTGGCCGGGACTAGCGCTAACAATGAGCAGTTCTTC
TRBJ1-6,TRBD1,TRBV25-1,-,CASSEWTGGSPLHF,TGTGCCAGCAGTGAATGGACAGGGGGCTCACCCCTCCACTTT
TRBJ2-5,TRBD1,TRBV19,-,CASSTSPGQYQETQYF,TGTGCCAGTAGTACATCGCCGGGACAGTACCAAGAGACCCAGTACTTC
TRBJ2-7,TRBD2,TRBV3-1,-,CASRWAGGSISEQYF,TGTGCCAGCAGATGGGCGGGAGGTAGTATTTCCGAGCAGTACTTC
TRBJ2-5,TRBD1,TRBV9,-,CASSPTPETGGRETQYF,TGTGCCAGCAGCCCTACCCCAGAGACAGGGGGCAGGGAGACCCAGTACTTC
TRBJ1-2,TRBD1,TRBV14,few,CASSPSLGQGTYGYTF,TGTGCCAGCAGCCCCAGCCTCGGACAGGGGACCTATGGCTACACCTTC
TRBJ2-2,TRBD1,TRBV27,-,CASRDRGAGELFF,TGTGCCAGCAGGGACAGGGGGGCCGGGGAGCTGTTTTTT
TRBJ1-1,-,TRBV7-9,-,CASSLKAGPTEAFF,TGTGCCAGCAGCTTAAAGGCGGGCCCCACTGAAGCTTTCTTT
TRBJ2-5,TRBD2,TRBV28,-,CASREGREETQYF,TGTGCCAGTCGAGAGGGGAGGGAAGAGACCCAGTACTTC
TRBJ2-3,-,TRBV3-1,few,CASSQDPPNTDTQYF,TGTGCCAGCAGCCAAGATCCCCCAAACACAGATACGCAGTATTTT
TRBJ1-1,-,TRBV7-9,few,CASSLTGGGRGTEAFF,TGTGCCAGCAGCCTTACGGGCGGGGGACGGGGCACTGAAGCTTTCTTT
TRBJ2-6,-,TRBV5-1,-,CASSYGDTYSGANVLTF,TGCGCCAGCAGCTATGGGGATACATACTCTGGGGCCAACGTCCTGACTTTC
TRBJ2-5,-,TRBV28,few,CASSLSLSYLTQYF,TGTGCCAGCAGTTTATCCCTCTCTTACTTGACCCAGTACTTC
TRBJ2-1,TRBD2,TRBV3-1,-,CASSQDRVKRGPYNEQFF,TGTGCCAGCAGCCAAGATAGGGTAAAGCGGGGCCCCTACAATGAGCAGTTCTTC
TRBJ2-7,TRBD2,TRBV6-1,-,CASSEAKRGASGRSYNEQYF,TGTGCCAGCAGTGAAGCAAAGAGGGGGGCTAGCGGGAGATCCTACAATGAGCAGTACTTC
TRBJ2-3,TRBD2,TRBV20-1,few,CSASSWREIDTQYF,TGCAGTGCTAGTTCGTGGCGGGAGATAGATACGCAGTATTTT
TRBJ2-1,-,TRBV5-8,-,CASSLVRGTIYNEQFF,TGTGCCAGCAGCTTGGTTAGGGGGACAATCTACAATGAGCAGTTCTTC
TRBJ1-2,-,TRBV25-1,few,CASSEWGVYGYTF,TGTGCCAGCAGTGAATGGGGGGTATATGGCTACACCTTC
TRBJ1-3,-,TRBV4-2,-,CASSQAQGSSGNTIYF,TGTGCCAGCAGCCAAGCGCAGGGAAGCTCTGGAAACACCATATATTTT
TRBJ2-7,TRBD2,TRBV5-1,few,CASSSGTSENYEQYF,TGCGCCAGCAGCTCCGGGACTAGTGAAAACTACGAGCAGTACTTC
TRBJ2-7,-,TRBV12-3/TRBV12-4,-,CASRDSGVYEQYF,TGTGCCAGCAGGGATAGCGGAGTCTACGAGCAGTACTTC
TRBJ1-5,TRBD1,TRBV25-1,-,CASSDSGQGHQPQHF,TGTGCCAGCAGTGACTCGGGACAGGGCCATCAGCCCCAGCATTTT
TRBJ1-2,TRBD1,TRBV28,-,CASIHGGTGGANYGYTF,TGTGCCAGCATCCATGGGGGGACAGGGGGCGCGAACTATGGCTACACCTTC
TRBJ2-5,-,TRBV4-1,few,CASSRIFTPGDQYF,TGCGCCAGCAGCCGAATATTTACCCCAGGGGACCAGTACTTC
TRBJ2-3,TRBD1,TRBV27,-,CASSYVGGIVDTQYF,TGTGCCAGCAGTTACGTAGGGGGCATCGTAGATACGCAGTATTTT
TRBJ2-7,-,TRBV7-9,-,CASSPRGTMGPPLPSYEQYF,TGTGCCAGCAGCCCCCGGGGAACCATGGGCCCTCCTTTACCATCCTACGAGCAGTACTTC
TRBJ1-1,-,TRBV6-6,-,CASWDRLNTEAFF,TGTGCCAGCTGGGACCGCCTGAACACTGAAGCTTTCTTT
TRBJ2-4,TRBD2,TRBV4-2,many,CASSRALAGVSKNIQYF,TGTGCCAGCAGCCGTGCTCTAGCGGGAGTATCCAAAAACATTCAGTACTTC
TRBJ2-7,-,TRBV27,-,CASSFRRGGRSYEQYF,TGTGCCAGCAGTTTCCGCAGGGGGGGGCGGTCCTACGAGCAGTACTTC
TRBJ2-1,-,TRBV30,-,CAWSRDLYNEQFF,TGTGCCTGGAGTAGGGACTTATACAATGAGCAGTTCTTC
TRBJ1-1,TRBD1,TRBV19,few,CASTRTGGTEAFF,TGTGCCAGTACCCGGACAGGGGGGACTGAAGCTTTCTTT